This TCR beta chain was captured by sequencing in a study of blood T cell repertoires in COVID-19. Study details: The United States, Italy and Spain supplied acute and convalescent COVID-19 samples. PBMCs, B-cell-depleted T cells, or T cells were the source of the cDNA or gDNA that made up the material.

Original processing notes: Reference gene primers were amplified, and this amplification served to estimate nucleated cell counts. Using immunoSEQ multiplex PCR, the repertoire was profiled, and TCRdb retains in-frame clones only, with some absent. Clonal size and the V and J genes are those of that table, whereas D and trimming came from the DNA. The sample carries a few hundred thousand clones, 90% recorded once. The study drew participants aged about 18 to 95 years from 20 to 30 US areas. The V gene's germline CDR1 is SQVTM and CDR2 ANQGSEA. The CDR3 loop spans 15 amino acids. Trimming took off 6 bases at V and 4 bases at J, with 18 bases between the two ends.

The chain is built from TRBV29-1 and TRBJ1-4; tentative D call: TRBD1 (5 bases). Sequenced input: PBMCs or T cells enriched from blood (not recorded which). The sequence derives from a woman between 18 and 29 years old with acute COVID-19. As DNA, the CDR3 is TGCAGCGTCAAAAGCGCGACAGCGGGTAATGAAAAACTGTTTTTT. Encoded protein: CSVKSATAGNEKLFF.